A single sample gave rise to the 23 T cell receptor beta chains below, sequenced in a study of cytomegalovirus exposure and HLA in healthy donors (dated by TCRdb to the late 2010s). The library came from the immunoSEQ multiplex PCR assay. For the multiplex PCR, a mixture combining 60 forward primers for TCR Vbeta segments and 13 reverse primers for TCR Jbeta segments was used. TCRdb re-hosts the immuneACCESS table, in-frame sequences only. Its copies lack some clones; in the studies checked, an unresolved V gene accounts for under half of them, and the cause for the rest is not known. The sample data list about 190,000 clones, and approximately 80% of these were observed just once. The top ten constitute approximately 2% of the sample. Material: PBMCs. Every receptor here comes from a woman between 18 and 30 years old in good health and CMV-seropositive.

This sequence joins TRBV5-1 and TRBJ2-1; 7 bases agree with TRBD2. Germline trimming cut 4 bases from V and 4 bases from J; bases unmatched to any gene: 8. This CDR3 region has 15 residues. Per germline, CDR1 SGHRS and CDR2 YFSETQ. The CDR3, as DNA: TGCGCCAGCAGCCAGGGACTAAGACCTTACAATGAGCAGTTCTTC. It encodes CASSQGLRPYNEQFF.

This chain joins TRBV13 and TRBJ2-1; 9 positions agree with TRBD2. V lost 5 bases to trimming and J lost 9 bases; unmatched junction nucleotides: 11. The germline gives CDR1 PRHDT, CDR2 FYEKMQ (reference sequence). This CDR3 has 15 amino acids. The CDR3 is CASSPRGGSFGEQFF. CDR3 nucleotides: TGTGCCAGCAGCCCGCGGGGGGGCAGTTTTGGTGAGCAGTTCTTC.

This chain links TRBV6-1 with TRBJ1-5; no firm D call. This CDR3 has 13 amino acids. The ends were cut back, 6 bases at V and 5 bases at J, with 11 bases in the middle. Germline V gene sequence: CDR1 MNHNS, CDR2 SASEGT. This chain's CDR3 is CASREGVDQPQHF. The CDR3 bases are TGTGCCAGCAGGGAGGGAGTAGATCAGCCCCAGCATTTT.

J is TRBJ2-1 and V is TRBV7-2, with 11 bases lining up with TRBD2. Trimming at V came to 2 bases and at J to 9 bases, leaving 9 bases not matched to a gene. Germline-derived CDR1 and CDR2 are SGHTA and FQGNSA. The CDR3 consists of 16 residues. CDR3 sequence: CASSLPSGGYGGEQFF. The CDR3 DNA reads TGTGCCAGCAGCTTACCTAGCGGGGGGTATGGCGGTGAGCAGTTCTTC.

J is TRBJ1-3 and V is TRBV2; 7 bases fit TRBD1. The V gene end was trimmed by 7 bases and the J gene end by 0 bases; junction bases not matched to a gene: 3. Germline assignment: CDR1 SNHLY and CDR2 FYNNEI. This CDR3 comprises 14 residues. This chain's CDR3 is CASTDRDSGNTIYF. The CDR3 DNA follows: TGTGCCAGCACCGACAGGGACTCTGGAAACACCATATATTTT.

This chain joins TRBV7-9 and TRBJ2-2; tentatively, D is TRBD2 (5 bases). The CDR3 has 15 amino acids. Trimming removed 4 bases at V and 7 bases at J, with 16 bases between. Germline values: CDR1 SEHNR, CDR2 FQNEAQ (reference sequence). CDR3 DNA sequence: TGTGCCAGCAGCTCGCGAATGGAGGTCGTCGGGGAGCTGTTTTTT. The encoded protein is CASSSRMEVVGELFF.

In its sample, this clone was seen a few times. This chain uses TRBV9 with TRBJ2-6, with D perhaps TRBD2 (5 bases). Germline V lookup: CDR1 SGDLS, CDR2 YYNGEE. The length of the CDR3 is 15 residues. The V and J ends lost 4 bases and 4 bases respectively, with 12 bases between them. CDR3 sequence (DNA): TGTGCCAGCAGCACAGCTCCGGGGGGGGCCAACGTCCTGACTTTC. Translation: CASSTAPGGANVLTF. The full variable domain, its missing parts supplied by reference TRBV9 and TRBJ2-6, is DSGVTQTPKHLITATGQRVTLRCSPRSGDLSVYWYQQSLDQGLQFLIQYYNGEERAKGNILERFSAQQFPDLHSELNLSSLELGDSALYFCASSTAPGGANVLTFGAGSRLTVL.

This clone was seen a single time. This chain links TRBV4-1 with TRBJ2-7, with TRBD1 matching 9 bases. CDR1 MGHRA and CDR2 YSYEKL come from the germline V gene. V gave up 1 base and J gave up 7 bases; unmatched junction bases: 11. This CDR3 is built from 16 residues. The CDR3 is CASSQGDRAYRAEQYF. The CDR3 DNA is TGCGCCAGCAGCCAAGGGGACAGGGCTTATCGGGCGGAGCAGTACTTC.

The J gene is TRBJ2-7, the V gene TRBV5-5; 7 bases line up with TRBD2. Trimming removed 0 bases from V and 6 bases from J; junction bases left unmatched: 6. The CDR3 has 14 residues. CDR1 and CDR2 (germline): SGHKS, YYEKEE (reference sequence). CDR3 DNA: TGTGCCAGCAGCTTGGTGCGGGGAGGGAGCGAGCAGTACGTC. Translation gives CASSLVRGGSEQYV.

The genes are TRBV25-1 and TRBJ1-2, with a possible D match to TRBD1 (5 bases). This CDR3 contains 12 residues. V was clipped by 6 bases and J by 3 bases, with 8 bases between them. The V gene's germline CDR1 is MGHDK and CDR2 SYGVNS. The CDR3 sequence: CASSPTDYGYTF. The CDR3 bases are TGTGCCAGCAGCCCGACAGACTATGGCTACACCTTC.

This chain links TRBV7-3 with TRBJ2-3; TRBD1 might be the D (5 bases). This CDR3 region has 14 residues. Trimming took 3 bases from V and 0 from J, leaving 7 bases between them. CDR1 is SGHTA and CDR2 is FQGTGA in the germline V gene. The CDR3 DNA reads TGTGCCAGCAGCTTGACAGCTAGCACAGATACGCAGTATTTT. It yields the protein CASSLTASTDTQYF.

The CDR3 DNA reads TGTGCCAGCTTTCTAGGCAATGAGCAGTTCTTC. Protein: CASFLGNEQFF. This chain links TRBV27 with TRBJ2-1; D gene ambiguous. From germline, CDR1 is MNHEY and CDR2 SMNVEV (reference sequence). V lost 8 bases, J lost 6 bases, and 8 bases lay in between. The CDR3 totals 11 residues.

The chain employs TRBV30 and TRBJ2-1; TRBD2 matches 15 bases. The CDR3 runs to 14 residues. Germline values: CDR1 GTSNPN, CDR2 SVGIG (reference sequence). V trimming: 4 bases; J trimming: 10 bases; junction bases outside the gene matches: 5. The CDR3 here is CAWNSGLAGGEQFF. The CDR3 nucleotides read TGTGCCTGGAACTCGGGACTAGCGGGAGGCGAGCAGTTCTTC.

This chain joins TRBV9 and TRBJ2-1; D gene unclear. The CDR3 covers 16 residues. The V gene's germline CDR1 is SGDLS and CDR2 YYNGEE. With 4 bases removed from V and 0 bases from J, the gap between germline ends came to 14 bases. The CDR3: CASSPSALSSYNEQFF. Here the CDR3 DNA reads TGTGCCAGCAGCCCATCAGCGTTGAGCTCCTACAATGAGCAGTTCTTC. Full variable domain (outside the CDR3, taken from reference TRBV9 and TRBJ2-1): DSGVTQTPKHLITATGQRVTLRCSPRSGDLSVYWYQQSLDQGLQFLIQYYNGEERAKGNILERFSAQQFPDLHSELNLSSLELGDSALYFCASSPSALSSYNEQFFGPGTRLTVL.

The V call is TRBV9, the J call TRBJ2-2; 9 bases line up with TRBD1. Germline V lookup: CDR1 SGDLS, CDR2 YYNGEE. The CDR3 is 17 amino acids. The J segment lost 4 bases and the V segment lost 3 bases, leaving 10 bases of the junction unmatched. Here the CDR3 reads CASSALLGTGTTGELFF. CDR3 DNA: TGTGCCAGCAGCGCCCTACTCGGGACAGGGACCACCGGGGAGCTGTTTTTT. The variable domain in full, completed from reference TRBV9 and TRBJ2-2, reads DSGVTQTPKHLITATGQRVTLRCSPRSGDLSVYWYQQSLDQGLQFLIQYYNGEERAKGNILERFSAQQFPDLHSELNLSSLELGDSALYFCASSALLGTGTTGELFFGEGSRLTVL.

This clone appeared a few times. The rearrangement links TRBV7-9 to TRBJ2-3, with TRBD1 matching over 7 bases. Germline V gives CDR1 SEHNR, CDR2 FQNEAQ (reference sequence). The CDR3 extends over 16 amino acids. The V and J ends lost 0 bases and 4 bases, in that order; junction bases with no gene match: 7. The CDR3 sequence: CASSLADRVEADTQYF. The CDR3 DNA sequence: TGTGCCAGCAGCTTAGCCGACAGGGTGGAAGCAGATACGCAGTATTTT.

This chain joins TRBV27 and TRBJ2-5; 8 bases line up with TRBD2. The CDR3 consists of 15 residues. V shed 4 bases, J shed 0 bases, and the junction held 4 bases outside the gene matches. The V gene's germline CDR1 is MNHEY and CDR2 SMNVEV (reference sequence). For the CDR3, the DNA is TGTGCCAGCAGTTGGTCGGGGGGGGACCAAGAGACCCAGTACTTC. Translation gives CASSWSGGDQETQYF.

DNA of the CDR3: TGCGCCAGCAGCTTGCACAGGGATACCGGGGAGCTGTTTTTT. This translates into CASSLHRDTGELFF. This sequence joins TRBV5-1 and TRBJ2-2, with a possible D match to TRBD1 (6 bases). Germline CDR1 SGHRS, CDR2 YFSETQ. The CDR3 totals 14 residues. Trimming removed 1 base at V and 5 bases at J, with 9 bases between.

The rearrangement uses TRBV7-3 and TRBJ2-2, with 8 bases lining up with TRBD1. The CDR3 consists of 17 residues. CDR1 is SGHTA and CDR2 is FQGTGA in the germline V gene. With 5 bases clipped from V and 0 bases from J, the junction kept 8 bases outside the gene matches. This chain's CDR3 is CASSPYLTGANTGELFF. CDR3 nucleotide sequence: TGTGCCAGCAGCCCCTACCTGACAGGGGCGAACACCGGGGAGCTGTTTTTT.

V and J are TRBV7-9 and TRBJ2-5, with TRBD1 matching 11 bases. Unmatched junction bases numbered 4, after V lost 0 bases and J lost 4 bases. This CDR3 has 16 amino acids. Germline lookup yields CDR1 SEHNR and CDR2 FQNEAQ (reference sequence). The CDR3 sequence: CASSLARGTGGETQYF. The CDR3 DNA reads as TGTGCCAGCAGCTTAGCGCGGGGGACAGGGGGAGAGACCCAGTACTTC.

This clone was seen more than once but under ten times. The chain links TRBV6-6 to TRBJ2-7; no firm D call. The V end was cut by 8 bases, the J end by 6 bases, with 14 bases between. CDR3 size: 12 residues. CDR1 is MNHNY, CDR2 SVGAGI, per germline (reference sequence). This CDR3 is CASSQARCEQYV. The DNA of the CDR3 is TGTGCCAGCTCCCAGGCTCGGTGCGAGCAGTACGTC.

V is TRBV4-3 and J is TRBJ1-5; D remains unclear. The CDR3 contains 14 residues. V lost 0 bases and J 5 bases, leaving 8 bases between the germline ends. CDR1 is LGHNA and CDR2 is YSLEER in the germline V gene. In nucleotides, the CDR3 is TGCGCCAGCAGCCAAGAAGCCGGGTATCAGCCCCAGCATTTT. This sequence encodes CASSQEAGYQPQHF.

The chain joins TRBV20-1 to TRBJ1-1; D is undetermined. Looked up from germline, CDR1 is DFQATT and CDR2 is SNEGSKA (reference sequence). V was cut by 3 bases and J by 7 bases, with 9 bases left in between. This CDR3 comprises 11 residues. The CDR3 DNA reads TGCAGTGCTAGTTTGGACTTTGAAGCTTTCTTT. It yields the protein CSASLDFEAFF.